The clone carrying this T cell receptor beta chain has at least ten counts. The length of the CDR3 is 15 residues. Trimming cost V 3 bases and J 2 bases, with 13 bases left between them. Germline V CDR1 and CDR2: SGHTS, YDEGEE. This sample stems from a study of regulatory T cells in long-lasting Graves disease. Both iRepertoire HTBI primers and Arm-PCR of CDR3 regions were used to build the TCR beta libraries. TCRdb used MiXCR to reprocess the multiplex PCR reads, holding one entry per CDR3 protein. The profile covers under 450,000 distinct CDR3 sequences, with under 20% appearing a single time and 20% taken by the ten largest. Stated time point: newly diagnosed GD, antithyroid drugs for less than 3 months. Making the TCR library involved RNA that had been extracted from PBMCs. Separately, the same data were catalogued under a study of T cells in Graves' hyperthyroidism and ophthalmopathy. That source reports: HTBI primers drove first-round RT-PCR of the TCR CDR3.

The sequencing used peripheral blood mononuclear cells (PBMCs), collected at new diagnosis, from a patient treated with antithyroid drugs. The gene calls are TRBV5-8 and TRBJ2-3; D possibly corresponds to TRBD2 (6 bases). The TCR sequence derives from a woman between 18 and 29 years old with Graves disease. This chain's CDR3 is CASSYEGTYTDTQYF. The CDR3 DNA is TGTGCCAGCAGCTACGAGGGGACTTACACAGATACGCAGTATTTT.